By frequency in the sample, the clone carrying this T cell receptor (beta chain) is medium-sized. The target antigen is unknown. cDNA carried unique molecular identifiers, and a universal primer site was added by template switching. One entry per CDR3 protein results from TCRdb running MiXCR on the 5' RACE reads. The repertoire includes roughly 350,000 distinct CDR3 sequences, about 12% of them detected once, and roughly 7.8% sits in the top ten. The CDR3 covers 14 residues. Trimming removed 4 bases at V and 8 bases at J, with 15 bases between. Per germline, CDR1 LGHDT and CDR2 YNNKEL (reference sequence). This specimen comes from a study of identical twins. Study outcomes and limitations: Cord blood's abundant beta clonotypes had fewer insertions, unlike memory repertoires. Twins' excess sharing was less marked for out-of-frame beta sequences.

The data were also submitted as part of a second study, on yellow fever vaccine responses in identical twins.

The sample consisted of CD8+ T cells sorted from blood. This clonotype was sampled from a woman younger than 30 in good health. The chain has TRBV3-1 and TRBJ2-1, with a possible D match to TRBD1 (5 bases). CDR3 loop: CASSLSPEGDEQFF. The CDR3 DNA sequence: TGTGCCAGCAGCCTTAGTCCCGAAGGGGATGAGCAGTTCTTC.